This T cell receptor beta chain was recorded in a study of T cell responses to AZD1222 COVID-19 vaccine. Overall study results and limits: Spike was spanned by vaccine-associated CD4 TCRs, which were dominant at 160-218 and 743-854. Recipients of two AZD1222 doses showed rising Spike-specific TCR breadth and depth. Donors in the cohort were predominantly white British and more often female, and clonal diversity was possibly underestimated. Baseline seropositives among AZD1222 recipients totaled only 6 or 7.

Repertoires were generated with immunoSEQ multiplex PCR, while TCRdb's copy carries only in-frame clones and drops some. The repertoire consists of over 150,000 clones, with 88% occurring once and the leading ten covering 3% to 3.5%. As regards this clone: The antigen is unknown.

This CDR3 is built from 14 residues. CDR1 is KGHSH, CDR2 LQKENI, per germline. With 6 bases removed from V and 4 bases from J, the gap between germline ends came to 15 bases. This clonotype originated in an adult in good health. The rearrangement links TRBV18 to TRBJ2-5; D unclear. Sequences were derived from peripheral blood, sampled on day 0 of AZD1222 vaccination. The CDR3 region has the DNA TGTGCCAGCTCGCCGAAATCGGGTGGAGAGACCCAGTACTTC. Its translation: CASSPKSGGETQYF.